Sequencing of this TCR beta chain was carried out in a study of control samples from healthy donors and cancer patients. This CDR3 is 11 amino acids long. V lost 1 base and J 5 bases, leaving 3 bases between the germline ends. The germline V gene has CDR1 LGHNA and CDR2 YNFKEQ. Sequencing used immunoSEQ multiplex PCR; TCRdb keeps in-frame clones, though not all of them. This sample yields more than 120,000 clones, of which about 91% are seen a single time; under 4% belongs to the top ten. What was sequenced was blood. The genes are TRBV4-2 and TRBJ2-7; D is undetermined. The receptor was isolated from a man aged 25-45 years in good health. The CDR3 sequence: CASSQGNEQYF. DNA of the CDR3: TGTGCCAGCAGCCAAGGCAACGAGCAGTACTTC.